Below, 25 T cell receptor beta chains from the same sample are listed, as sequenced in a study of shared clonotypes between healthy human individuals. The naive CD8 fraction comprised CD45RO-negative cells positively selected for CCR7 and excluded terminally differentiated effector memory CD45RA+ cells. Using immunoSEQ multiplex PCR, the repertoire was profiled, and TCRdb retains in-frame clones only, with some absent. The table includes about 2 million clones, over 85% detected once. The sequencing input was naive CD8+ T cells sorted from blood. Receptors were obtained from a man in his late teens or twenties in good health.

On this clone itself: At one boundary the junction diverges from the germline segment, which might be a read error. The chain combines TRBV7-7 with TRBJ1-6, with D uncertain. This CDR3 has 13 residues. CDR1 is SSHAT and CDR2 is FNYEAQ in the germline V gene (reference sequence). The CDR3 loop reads CASSLEVNSPLHF. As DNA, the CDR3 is TGTGCTAGCAGCTTAGAGGTGAATTCACCCCTCCACTTT.

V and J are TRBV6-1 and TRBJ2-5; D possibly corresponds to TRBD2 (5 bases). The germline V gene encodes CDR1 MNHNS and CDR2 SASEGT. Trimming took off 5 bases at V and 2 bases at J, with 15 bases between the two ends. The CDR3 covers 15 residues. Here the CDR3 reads CASSPPRGLQETQYF. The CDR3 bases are TGTGCCAGCAGTCCCCCTCGAGGGTTACAAGAGACCCAGTACTTC.

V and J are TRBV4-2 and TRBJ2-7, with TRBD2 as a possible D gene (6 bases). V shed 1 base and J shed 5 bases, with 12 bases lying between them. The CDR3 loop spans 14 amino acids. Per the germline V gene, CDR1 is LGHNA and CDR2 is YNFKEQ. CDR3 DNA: TGTGCCAGCAGCCAAGGGGGGGACTTCAACGAGCAGTACTTC. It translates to CASSQGGDFNEQYF.

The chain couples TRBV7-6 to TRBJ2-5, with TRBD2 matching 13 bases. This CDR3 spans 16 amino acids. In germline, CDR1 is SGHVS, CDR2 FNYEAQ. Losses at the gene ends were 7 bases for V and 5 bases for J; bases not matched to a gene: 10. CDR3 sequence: CASIRTSGGPRETQYF. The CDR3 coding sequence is TGTGCCAGCATCCGGACTAGCGGGGGCCCGCGGGAGACCCAGTACTTC.

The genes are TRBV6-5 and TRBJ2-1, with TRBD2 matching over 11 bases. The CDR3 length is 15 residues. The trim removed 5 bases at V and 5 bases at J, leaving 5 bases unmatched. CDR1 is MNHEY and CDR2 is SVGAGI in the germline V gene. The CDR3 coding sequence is TGTGCCAGCAGTACTAGCGGGAGTCTCCACAATGAGCAGTTCTTC. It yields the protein CASSTSGSLHNEQFF.

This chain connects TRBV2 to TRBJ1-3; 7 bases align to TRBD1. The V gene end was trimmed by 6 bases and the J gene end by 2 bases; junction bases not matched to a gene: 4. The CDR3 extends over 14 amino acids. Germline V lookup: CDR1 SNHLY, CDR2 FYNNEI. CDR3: CASSPGGTGNTIYF. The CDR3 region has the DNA TGTGCCAGCAGCCCAGGGGGGACTGGAAACACCATATATTTT.

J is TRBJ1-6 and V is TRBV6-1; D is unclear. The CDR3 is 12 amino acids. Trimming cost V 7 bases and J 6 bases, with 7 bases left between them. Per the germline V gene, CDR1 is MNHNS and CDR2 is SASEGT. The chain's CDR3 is CASTGLNSPLHF. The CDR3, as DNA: TGTGCCAGCACGGGTCTTAATTCACCCCTCCACTTT.

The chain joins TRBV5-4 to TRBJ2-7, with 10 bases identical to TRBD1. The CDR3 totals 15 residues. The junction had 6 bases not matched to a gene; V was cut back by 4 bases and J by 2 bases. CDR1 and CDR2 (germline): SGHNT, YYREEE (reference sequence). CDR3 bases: TGTGCCAGCAGCGAGAGGACAGGGGGGACCTACGAGCAGTACTTC. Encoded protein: CASSERTGGTYEQYF.

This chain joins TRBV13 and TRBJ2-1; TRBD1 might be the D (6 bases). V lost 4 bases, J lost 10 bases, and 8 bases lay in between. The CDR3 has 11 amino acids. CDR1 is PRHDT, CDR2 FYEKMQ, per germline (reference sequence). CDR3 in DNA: TGTGCCAGCAGCTATAGGGGGGAGCAGTTCTTC. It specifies CASSYRGEQFF.

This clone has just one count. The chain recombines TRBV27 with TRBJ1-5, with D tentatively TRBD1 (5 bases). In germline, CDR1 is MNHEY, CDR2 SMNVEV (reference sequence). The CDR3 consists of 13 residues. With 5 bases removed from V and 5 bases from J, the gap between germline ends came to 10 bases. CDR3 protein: CASSTRGDQPQHF. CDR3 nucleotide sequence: TGTGCCAGCAGTACAAGGGGTGATCAGCCCCAGCATTTT.

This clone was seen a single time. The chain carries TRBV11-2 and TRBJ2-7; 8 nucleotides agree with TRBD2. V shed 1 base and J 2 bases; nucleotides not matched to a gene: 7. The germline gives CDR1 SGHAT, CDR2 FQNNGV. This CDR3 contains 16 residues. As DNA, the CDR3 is TGTGCCAGCAGCTTAGGGTCCCTAGCGGGTCCCTACGAGCAGTACTTC. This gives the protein CASSLGSLAGPYEQYF. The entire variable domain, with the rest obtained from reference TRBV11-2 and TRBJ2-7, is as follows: EAGVAQSPRYKIIEKRQSVAFWCNPISGHATLYWYQQILGQGPKLLIQFQNNGVVDDSQLPKDRFSAERLKGVDSTLKIQPAKLEDSAVYLCASSLGSLAGPYEQYFGPGTRLTVT.

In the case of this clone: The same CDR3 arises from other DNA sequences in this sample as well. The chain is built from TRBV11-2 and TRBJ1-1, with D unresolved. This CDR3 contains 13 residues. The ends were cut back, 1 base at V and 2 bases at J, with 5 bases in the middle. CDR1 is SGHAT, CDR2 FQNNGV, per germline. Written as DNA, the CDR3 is TGTGCCAGCAGCTTAGGGGTTAACACTGAAGCTTTCTTT. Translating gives CASSLGVNTEAFF.

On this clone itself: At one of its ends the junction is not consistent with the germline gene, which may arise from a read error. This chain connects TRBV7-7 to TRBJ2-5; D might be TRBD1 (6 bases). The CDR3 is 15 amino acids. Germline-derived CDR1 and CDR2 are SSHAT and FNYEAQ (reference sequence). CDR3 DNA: TGTGCTAGCAGCTCGTACTTTGGACAGCAAGAGACCCAGTACTTC. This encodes CASSSYFGQQETQYF.

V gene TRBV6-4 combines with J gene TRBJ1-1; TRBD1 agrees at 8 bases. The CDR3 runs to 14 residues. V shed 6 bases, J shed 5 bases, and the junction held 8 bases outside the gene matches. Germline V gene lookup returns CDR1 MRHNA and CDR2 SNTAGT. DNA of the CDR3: TGTGCCAGCAGAATTGGACAGGGAGGAACTGAAGCTTTCTTT. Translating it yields CASRIGQGGTEAFF.

Written as DNA, the CDR3 is TGTGCCAGCAGCTTAGTACGCAGGGGAGGGGCCCATGGCTACACCTTC. Amino acid sequence: CASSLVRRGGAHGYTF. The genes are TRBV7-6 and TRBJ1-2; D is perhaps TRBD1 (6 bases). Trimming shortened V by 1 base and J by 6 bases, and 18 bases separated the two germline ends. Germline V gene data show CDR1 as SGHVS and CDR2 as FNYEAQ. This CDR3 has 16 amino acids.

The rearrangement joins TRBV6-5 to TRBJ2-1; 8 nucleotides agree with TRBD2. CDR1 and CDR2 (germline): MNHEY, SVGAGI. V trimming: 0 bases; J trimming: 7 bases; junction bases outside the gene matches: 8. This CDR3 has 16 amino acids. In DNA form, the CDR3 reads TGTGCCAGCAGTTACTCCGAAGCGGGAGTTGGGAATGAGCAGTTCTTC. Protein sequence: CASSYSEAGVGNEQFF.

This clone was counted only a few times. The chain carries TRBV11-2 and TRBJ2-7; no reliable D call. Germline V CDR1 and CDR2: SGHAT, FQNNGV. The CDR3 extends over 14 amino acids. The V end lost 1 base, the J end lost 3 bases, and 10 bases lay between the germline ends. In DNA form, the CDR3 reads TGTGCCAGCAGCTTAGGGGGAACTGACTACGAGCAGTACTTC. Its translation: CASSLGGTDYEQYF. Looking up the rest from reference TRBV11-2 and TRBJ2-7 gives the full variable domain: EAGVAQSPRYKIIEKRQSVAFWCNPISGHATLYWYQQILGQGPKLLIQFQNNGVVDDSQLPKDRFSAERLKGVDSTLKIQPAKLEDSAVYLCASSLGGTDYEQYFGPGTRLTVT.

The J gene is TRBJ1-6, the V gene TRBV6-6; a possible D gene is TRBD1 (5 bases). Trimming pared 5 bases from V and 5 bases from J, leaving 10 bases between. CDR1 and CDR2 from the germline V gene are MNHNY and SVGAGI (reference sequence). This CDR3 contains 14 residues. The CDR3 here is CASSQGGNNSPLHF. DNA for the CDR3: TGTGCCAGCAGTCAGGGAGGGAATAATTCACCCCTCCACTTT.

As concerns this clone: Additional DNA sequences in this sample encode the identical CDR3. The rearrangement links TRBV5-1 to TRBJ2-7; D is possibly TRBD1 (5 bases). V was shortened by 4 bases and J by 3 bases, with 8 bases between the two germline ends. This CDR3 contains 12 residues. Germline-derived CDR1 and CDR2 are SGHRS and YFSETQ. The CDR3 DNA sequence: TGCGCCAGCAGCCTGGACAACTACGAGCAGTACTTC. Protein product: CASSLDNYEQYF. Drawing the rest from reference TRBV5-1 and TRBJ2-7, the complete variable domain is KAGVTQTPRYLIKTRGQQVTLSCSPISGHRSVSWYQQTPGQGLQFLFEYFSETQRNKGNFPGRFSGRQFSNSRSEMNVSTLELGDSALYLCASSLDNYEQYFGPGTRLTVT.

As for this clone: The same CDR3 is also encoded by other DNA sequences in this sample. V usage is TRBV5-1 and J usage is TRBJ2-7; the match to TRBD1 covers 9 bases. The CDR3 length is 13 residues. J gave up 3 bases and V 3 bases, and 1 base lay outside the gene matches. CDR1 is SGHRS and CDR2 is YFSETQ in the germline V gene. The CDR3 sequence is CASSSTGGYEQYF. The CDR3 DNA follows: TGCGCCAGCAGCTCGACAGGGGGCTACGAGCAGTACTTC. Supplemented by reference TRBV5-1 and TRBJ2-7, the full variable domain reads KAGVTQTPRYLIKTRGQQVTLSCSPISGHRSVSWYQQTPGQGLQFLFEYFSETQRNKGNFPGRFSGRQFSNSRSEMNVSTLELGDSALYLCASSSTGGYEQYFGPGTRLTVT.

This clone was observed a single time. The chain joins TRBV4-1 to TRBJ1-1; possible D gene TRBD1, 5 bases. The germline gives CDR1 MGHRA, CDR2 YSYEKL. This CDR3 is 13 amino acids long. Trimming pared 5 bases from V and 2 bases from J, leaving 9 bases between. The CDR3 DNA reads TGCGCCAGCAGCGAAGGGGTTAACACTGAAGCTTTCTTT. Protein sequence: CASSEGVNTEAFF.

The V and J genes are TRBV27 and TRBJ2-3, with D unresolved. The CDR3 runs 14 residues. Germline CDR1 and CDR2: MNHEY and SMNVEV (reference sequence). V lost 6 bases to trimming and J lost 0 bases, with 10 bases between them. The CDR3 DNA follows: TGTGCCAGCAGAATGCCGTCGAGCACAGATACGCAGTATTTT. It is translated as CASRMPSSTDTQYF.

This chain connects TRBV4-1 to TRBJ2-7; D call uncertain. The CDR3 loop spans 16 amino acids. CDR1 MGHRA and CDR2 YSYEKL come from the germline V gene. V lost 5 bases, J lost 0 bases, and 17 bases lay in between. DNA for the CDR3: TGCGCCAGCAGCTCAAGAGACTCTTCGAGCTCCTACGAGCAGTACTTC. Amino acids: CASSSRDSSSSYEQYF.

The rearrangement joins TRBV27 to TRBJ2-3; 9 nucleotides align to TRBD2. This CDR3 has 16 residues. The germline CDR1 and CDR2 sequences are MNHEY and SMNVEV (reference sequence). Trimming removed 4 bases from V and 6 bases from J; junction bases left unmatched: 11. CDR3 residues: CASSWGMAGGFDTQYF. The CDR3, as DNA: TGTGCCAGCAGTTGGGGTATGGCGGGGGGGTTTGATACGCAGTATTTT.

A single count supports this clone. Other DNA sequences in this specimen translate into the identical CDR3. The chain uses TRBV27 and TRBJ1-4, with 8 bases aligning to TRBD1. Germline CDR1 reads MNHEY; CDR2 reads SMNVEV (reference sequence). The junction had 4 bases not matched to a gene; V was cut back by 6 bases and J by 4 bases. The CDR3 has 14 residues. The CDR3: CASSLTGVNEKLFF. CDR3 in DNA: TGTGCCAGCAGCCTGACAGGGGTTAATGAAAAACTGTTTTTT.